The 29 T cell receptor beta chains reported below all come from one sample, sequenced in a study of control samples from healthy donors and cancer patients. This table comes from immunoSEQ multiplex PCR, and its TCRdb copy is limited to in-frame clones, with some not included. Of roughly 73,000 clones in the sample, around 94% were seen once. The sequencing sample was made of blood. Receptors were obtained from a woman aged 60-75 years in good health.

The chain joins TRBV10-3 to TRBJ2-1; perhaps TRBD2 as D (5 bases). V was trimmed by 4 bases and J by 4 bases, leaving 8 bases between them. Germline-derived CDR1 and CDR2 are ENHRY and SYGVKD. CDR3 length equals 13 residues. CDR3 bases: TGTGCCATCAGTGTGGACTTATACAATGAGCAGTTCTTC. Translated: CAISVDLYNEQFF.

This chain joins TRBV2 and TRBJ1-5; possibly TRBD1 for D (5 bases). Germline lookup yields CDR1 SNHLY and CDR2 FYNNEI. Trimming cost V 6 bases and J 0 bases, with 9 bases left between them. The CDR3 spans 14 residues. The CDR3 sequence: CASRSDSSNQPQHF. DNA for the CDR3: TGTGCCAGCAGATCTGACAGTAGCAATCAGCCCCAGCATTTT.

The chain carries TRBV7-8 and TRBJ2-7; D ambiguous. The V gene lost 5 bases and the J gene lost 4 bases, with 15 bases spanning the gap. This CDR3 is 14 amino acids long. CDR1 SGHVS and CDR2 FQNEAQ come from the germline V gene. CDR3 nucleotide sequence: TGTGCCAGCAGCCCGACACCGACGGCTTACGAGCAGTACTTC. Translated, it gives CASSPTPTAYEQYF. The full variable domain, with the rest looked up from reference TRBV7-8 and TRBJ2-7, is GAGVSQSPRYKVAKRGQDVALRCDPISGHVSLFWYQQALGQGPEFLTYFQNEAQLDKSGLPSDRFFAERPEGSVSTLKIQRTQQEDSAVYLCASSPTPTAYEQYFGPGTRLTVT.

The CDR3 sequence: CASSESRDFRHYGYTF. The CDR3 coding sequence is TGTGCCAGCAGTGAATCCCGGGATTTTAGGCACTATGGCTACACCTTC. This chain links TRBV2 with TRBJ1-2; D not resolved. The V and J ends lost 2 bases and 3 bases respectively, with 16 bases between them. The germline V gene has CDR1 SNHLY and CDR2 FYNNEI. This CDR3 region has 16 residues.

This chain joins TRBV5-1 and TRBJ2-1; D is possibly TRBD2 (6 bases). Trimming removed 1 base from V and 5 bases from J, with 10 bases in between. CDR3 size: 14 residues. CDR1 is SGHRS, CDR2 YFSETQ, per germline. DNA for the CDR3: TGCGCCAGCAGCTTGCGCGGGGCCAACAATGAGCAGTTCTTC. Residues: CASSLRGANNEQFF. Full variable domain (outside the CDR3, taken from reference TRBV5-1 and TRBJ2-1): KAGVTQTPRYLIKTRGQQVTLSCSPISGHRSVSWYQQTPGQGLQFLFEYFSETQRNKGNFPGRFSGRQFSNSRSEMNVSTLELGDSALYLCASSLRGANNEQFFGPGTRLTVL.

This clone was counted a single time. The V gene is TRBV9, the J gene TRBJ1-3; unclear D gene. V was pared by 4 bases and J by 0 bases, with 11 bases between. CDR1 is SGDLS and CDR2 is YYNGEE in the germline V gene. CDR3 size: 15 residues. CDR3 protein: CASSSSLYSGNTIYF. CDR3 in DNA: TGTGCCAGCAGCTCCAGCCTCTACTCTGGAAACACCATATATTTT.

The chain has TRBV5-6 and TRBJ2-5; 9 nucleotides match TRBD1. The junction had 7 bases not matched to a gene; V was cut back by 4 bases and J by 3 bases. The length of the CDR3 is 15 residues. CDR1 is SGHDT, CDR2 YYEEEE, per germline. In DNA, the CDR3 is TGTGCCAGCAGCATGGACGGGACAGGGAAAGAGACCCAGTACTTC. Its protein product is CASSMDGTGKETQYF.

Here the CDR3 DNA reads TGTGCCAGCAGCTCCAGGGGCTTCACCTACGAGCAGTACTTC. As protein: CASSSRGFTYEQYF. This sequence joins TRBV11-2 and TRBJ2-7, with a tentative D call TRBD1 (6 bases). Trimming took 4 bases from V and 2 from J, leaving 12 bases between them. CDR1 and CDR2 from the germline V gene are SGHAT and FQNNGV. The CDR3 has 14 amino acids.

The rearrangement joins TRBV7-2 to TRBJ2-7; D gene unclear. The germline CDR1 and CDR2 sequences are SGHTA and FQGNSA. Deletions cut 1 base from V and 5 bases from J, with 21 bases between. This CDR3 has 17 amino acids. The CDR3 spells CASSLDVRKRLLHEQYF. CDR3 bases: TGTGCCAGCAGCTTAGACGTCCGGAAAAGGCTCTTACACGAGCAGTACTTC. The full variable domain, with the rest looked up from reference TRBV7-2 and TRBJ2-7, is GAGVSQSPSNKVTEKGKDVELRCDPISGHTALYWYRQSLGQGLEFLIYFQGNSAPDKSGLPSDRFSAERTGGSVSTLTIQRTQQEDSAVYLCASSLDVRKRLLHEQYFGPGTRLTVT.

This clone appeared once. The CDR3 is CASSLIAGGRNEQFF. The CDR3 nucleotides read TGTGCCAGCAGCTTAATAGCGGGAGGGAGGAATGAGCAGTTCTTC. The chain is built from TRBV7-3 and TRBJ2-1; 11 bases map to TRBD2. V lost 1 base to trimming and J lost 7 bases; unmatched junction nucleotides: 3. Per the germline V gene, CDR1 is SGHTA and CDR2 is FQGTGA. The CDR3 loop spans 15 amino acids. Together with reference TRBV7-3 and TRBJ2-1, the CDR3 gives the full variable domain: GAGVSQTPSNKVTEKGKYVELRCDPISGHTALYWYRQSLGQGPEFLIYFQGTGAADDSGLPNDRFFAVRPEGSVSTLKIQRTERGDSAVYLCASSLIAGGRNEQFFGPGTRLTVL.

The chain has TRBV24-1 and TRBJ2-1, with TRBD1 matching over 7 bases. With 9 bases clipped from V and 6 bases from J, the junction kept 13 bases outside the gene matches. From germline, CDR1 is KGHDR and CDR2 SFDVKD. The CDR3 consists of 15 residues. This CDR3 is CATAEQGMGVNEQFF. CDR3 DNA sequence: TGTGCCACCGCGGAACAGGGGATGGGTGTCAATGAGCAGTTCTTC.

V usage is TRBV10-1 and J usage is TRBJ2-2; D might be TRBD1 or TRBD2, each matching 5 bases. Germline lookup yields CDR1 WNHNN and CDR2 SYGVQD (reference sequence). This CDR3 is 16 amino acids long. Trimming took off 6 bases at V and 2 bases at J, with 16 bases between the two ends. The CDR3 bases are TGCGCCAGCAGCACCGGGACGGCATCCAACACCGGGGAGCTGTTTTTT. As protein: CASSTGTASNTGELFF.

The chain combines TRBV6-5 with TRBJ1-3, with D tentatively TRBD1 (6 bases). The germline gives CDR1 MNHEY, CDR2 SVGAGI. This CDR3 spans 13 amino acids. V gave up 6 bases and J gave up 6 bases, with 12 bases separating them. This chain's CDR3 is CASRKGQTNTIYF. DNA of the CDR3: TGTGCCAGCAGAAAAGGACAGACAAACACCATATATTTT.

This rearrangement joins TRBV5-4 to TRBJ2-6, with D tentatively TRBD2 (6 bases). Germline CDR1 SGHNT, CDR2 YYREEE (reference sequence). The V and J ends lost 5 bases and 0 bases respectively, with 12 bases between them. The CDR3 is 16 residues long. The CDR3 protein is CASRRDLSSGANVLTF. In DNA, the CDR3 is TGTGCCAGCAGGCGGGACCTCAGCTCTGGGGCCAACGTCCTGACTTTC.

The genes are TRBV5-1 and TRBJ1-4; perhaps TRBD1 as D (6 bases). V lost 8 bases and J lost 7, with 18 bases in between. The germline V gene encodes CDR1 SGHRS and CDR2 YFSETQ. The length of the CDR3 is 14 residues. CDR3 sequence: CASRGAAEVEKLFF. The CDR3 DNA reads TGCGCCAGTCGGGGGGCAGCGGAGGTTGAAAAACTGTTTTTT.

This chain links TRBV18 with TRBJ2-6, with D possibly called TRBD1 or TRBD2 (6 bases each). CDR3 length: 15 amino acids. Between the trimmed V and J ends, which lost 8 bases and 3 bases, there was a span of 14 bases. The germline gives CDR1 KGHSH, CDR2 LQKENI. Here the CDR3 DNA reads TGTGCCAGCACTAAAGGGGGGATTGGGGCCAACGTCCTGACTTTC. This gives the protein CASTKGGIGANVLTF.

The rearrangement uses TRBV6-5 and TRBJ2-1, with D tentatively TRBD1 or TRBD2 (5 bases each). The V and J ends lost 6 bases and 2 bases respectively, with 14 bases between them. Germline-derived CDR1 and CDR2 are MNHEY and SVGAGI. This CDR3 has 15 residues. The CDR3 sequence is CASRISGPTYNEQFF. Here the CDR3 DNA reads TGTGCCAGCAGGATTTCGGGACCGACCTACAATGAGCAGTTCTTC.

This chain links TRBV7-2 with TRBJ2-1, with D perhaps TRBD1 or TRBD2 (5 bases each). V dropped 1 base and J dropped 8 bases, with 21 bases sitting between them. The CDR3 totals 17 residues. CDR1 is SGHTA and CDR2 is FQGNSA in the germline V gene. The CDR3 spells CASSLVDVNPVGDEQFF. DNA for the CDR3: TGTGCCAGCAGCTTAGTTGATGTAAATCCTGTGGGGGATGAGCAGTTCTTC.

The chain combines TRBV9 with TRBJ2-3, with 13 bases that match TRBD2. V gave up 2 bases and J gave up 1 base; unmatched junction bases: 1. The CDR3 runs 16 residues. CDR1 SGDLS and CDR2 YYNGEE come from the germline V gene. The CDR3 protein is CASSVGTSGGTDTQYF. DNA of the CDR3: TGTGCCAGCAGCGTCGGGACTAGCGGGGGCACAGATACGCAGTATTTT.

This chain links TRBV28 with TRBJ1-6, with D tentatively TRBD1 (6 bases). The germline gives CDR1 MDHEN, CDR2 SYDVKM. Trimming left V 7 bases short and J 8 bases short, with 12 bases between. This CDR3 has 13 amino acids. CDR3 protein: CASTPTGYSPLHF. DNA for the CDR3: TGTGCCAGCACCCCTACAGGGTATTCACCCCTCCACTTT.

There are a few counts of this clone. The V gene is TRBV7-9, the J gene TRBJ1-6; D uncertain. The CDR3 covers 11 residues. Germline V CDR1 and CDR2: SEHNR, FQNEAQ (reference sequence). Trimming left V 2 bases short and J 10 bases short, with 3 bases between. CDR3 DNA sequence: TGTGCCAGCAGCTTACGGTCACCCCTCCACTTT. Translating gives CASSLRSPLHF.

The chain carries TRBV7-2 and TRBJ1-6; D gene uncertain. This CDR3 comprises 13 residues. V lost 5 bases to trimming and J lost 8 bases, with 10 bases between them. Germline assignment: CDR1 SGHTA and CDR2 FQGNSA. CDR3 in amino acids: CASSPYHDSPLHF. The CDR3 region has the DNA TGTGCCAGCAGCCCCTATCACGATTCACCCCTCCACTTT.

V and J are TRBV29-1 and TRBJ2-3; the D gene could be TRBD1 or TRBD2 (6 bases each). V was shortened by 5 bases and J by 5 bases, with 20 bases between the two germline ends. Germline V gene data show CDR1 as SQVTM and CDR2 as ANQGSEA. The length of the CDR3 is 15 residues. CDR3 nucleotide sequence: TGCAGCGTTCGCGGGACACCGCGCGGATTAGATACGCAGTATTTT. Amino acid sequence: CSVRGTPRGLDTQYF.

The chain employs TRBV4-2 and TRBJ2-2; the match to TRBD2 covers 14 bases. Germline loops: CDR1 LGHNA, CDR2 YNFKEQ. The trim removed 5 bases at V and 8 bases at J, leaving 7 bases unmatched. The CDR3 sequence is 16 residues long. CDR3 coding DNA: TGTGCCAGCAGCAAGACTAGCGGGAGGGCCATGGGGGAGCTGTTTTTT. It translates to CASSKTSGRAMGELFF.

The V and J genes are TRBV29-1 and TRBJ1-2; perhaps TRBD1 as D (6 bases). Germline-derived CDR1 and CDR2 are SQVTM and ANQGSEA. The CDR3 has 13 amino acids. Trimming removed 1 base at V and 3 bases at J, with 9 bases between. CDR3 amino acids: CSVEGDTDYGYTF. The CDR3 coding sequence is TGCAGCGTTGAAGGGGACACCGACTATGGCTACACCTTC.

This chain links TRBV11-2 with TRBJ2-1; the D call may be TRBD1 or TRBD2 (5 bases each). Germline V lookup: CDR1 SGHAT, CDR2 FQNNGV. The CDR3 runs to 13 residues. V was cut by 2 bases and J by 9 bases, with 11 bases left in between. For the CDR3, the DNA is TGTGCCAGCAGCTTACGGGGCCGGGGTGAGCAGTTCTTC. As protein: CASSLRGRGEQFF.

The V call is TRBV19, the J call TRBJ2-2; 8 positions match TRBD1. Germline lookup yields CDR1 LNHDA and CDR2 SQIVND (reference sequence). V shed 7 bases and J 2 bases; nucleotides not matched to a gene: 15. This CDR3 contains 18 residues. CDR3: CASIGLGTQGANTGELFF. CDR3 nucleotides: TGTGCCAGTATTGGGTTGGGTACCCAGGGGGCCAACACCGGGGAGCTGTTTTTT.

J is TRBJ1-2 and V is TRBV11-2, with TRBD1 identical over 7 bases. The CDR3 runs 15 residues. J lost 0 bases, V lost 5 bases, and 6 bases had no gene match. Germline values: CDR1 SGHAT, CDR2 FQNNGV. CDR3 protein: CASSQRDRSNYGYTF. CDR3 coding DNA: TGTGCCAGCAGCCAAAGGGACAGATCTAACTATGGCTACACCTTC. Full variable domain (rest looked up from reference TRBV11-2 and TRBJ1-2): EAGVAQSPRYKIIEKRQSVAFWCNPISGHATLYWYQQILGQGPKLLIQFQNNGVVDDSQLPKDRFSAERLKGVDSTLKIQPAKLEDSAVYLCASSQRDRSNYGYTFGSGTRLTVV.

The rearrangement joins TRBV7-9 to TRBJ1-1, with D possibly being TRBD1 (6 bases). V was cut by 5 bases and J by 2 bases, with 9 bases left in between. CDR3 length: 13 residues. Per the germline V gene, CDR1 is SEHNR and CDR2 is FQNEAQ (reference sequence). DNA of the CDR3: TGTGCCAGCAGCAGGGGGGTTAACACTGAAGCTTTCTTT. This sequence encodes CASSRGVNTEAFF.